These T cell receptor beta chains were read from a single sample in a study of response to subunit inactivated influenza vaccine. TCRdb used MiXCR to reprocess the RT-PCR reads, holding one entry per CDR3 protein. This sample yields roughly 620,000 distinct CDR3 sequences, of which approximately 10% are seen a single time; about 11% belongs to the top ten. The same specimen was also included in a second study, on T cells expressing NK-cell markers.

The source was PBMCs from blood, collected on the day of vaccination. These receptors all come from a man aged 45 to 65 who received an inactivated influenza vaccine. Both conserved end residues are part of each CDR3. The D gene is left open where the match is weak. Expanded clones are given a class, and other clones once, few, many or no size at all.

D gene,clone size,J gene,V gene,CDR3 protein,CDR3 DNA
TRBD2,many,TRBJ2-5,TRBV7-3,CASSLSSGSRETQYF,TGTGCCAGCAGCTTATCTAGCGGGAGTCGGGAGACCCAGTACTTC
-,-,TRBJ2-5,TRBV10-3,CASRTVGRETQYF,TGTGCCAGCCGGACAGTTGGGAGAGAGACCCAGTACTTC
-,few,TRBJ2-7,TRBV4-2,CASSSAGGPYEQYF,TGTGCCAGCAGCTCCGCCGGCGGTCCCTACGAGCAGTACTTC
-,-,TRBJ1-6,TRBV4-2,CASSQVGGGLNSPLHF,TGTGCCAGCAGCCAAGTGGGGGGCGGGTTGAATTCACCCCTCCACTTT
-,many,TRBJ1-2,TRBV10-3,CAISEVTNYGYTF,TGTGCCATCAGTGAGGTGACTAACTATGGCTACACCTTC
-,-,TRBJ2-3,TRBV12-5,CASGPTGPDTQYF,TGTGCTAGTGGTCCTACAGGGCCAGATACGCAGTATTTT
TRBD1,few,TRBJ1-6,TRBV9,CASSGQGRNSPLHF,TGTGCCAGCAGCGGACAGGGGAGGAATTCACCCCTCCACTTT
TRBD1,few,TRBJ1-2,TRBV2,CASSLDRSDGYTF,TGTGCCAGCAGTCTGGACAGGAGCGATGGCTACACCTTC
TRBD2,many,TRBJ2-1,TRBV29-1,CSCLREGPGEQFF,TGCAGCTGCCTGCGGGAGGGCCCCGGTGAGCAGTTCTTC
-,many,TRBJ1-3,TRBV12-3/TRBV12-4,CASSSQGDKRSGNTIYF,TGTGCCAGCAGTTCCCAAGGGGACAAGAGATCTGGAAACACCATATATTTT
-,few,TRBJ1-3,TRBV28,CASSPPGRYTIYF,TGTGCCAGCAGTCCCCCCGGGAGGTACACCATATATTTT
TRBD1,-,TRBJ2-1,TRBV11-2,CASSSGQGARLSYNEQFF,TGTGCCAGCAGCTCGGGACAGGGGGCGCGCCTTTCGTACAATGAGCAGTTCTTC
TRBD2,-,TRBJ2-1,TRBV10-3,CAISPRGSSYNEQFF,TGTGCCATCAGTCCGCGGGGGAGCTCCTACAATGAGCAGTTCTTC
TRBD1,-,TRBJ2-5,TRBV6-2/TRBV6-3,CASSLDYRDSLRETQYF,TGTGCCAGCAGTCTCGACTACCGGGACAGTTTAAGAGAGACCCAGTACTTC
TRBD2,-,TRBJ2-1,TRBV18,CASSPLGGNYNEQFF,TGTGCCAGCTCACCACTGGGGGGGAACTACAATGAGCAGTTCTTC
TRBD1,-,TRBJ1-2,TRBV12-3/TRBV12-4,CASSLGTGGADYGYTF,TGTGCCAGCAGTTTAGGGACAGGGGGAGCGGACTATGGCTACACCTTC
-,few,TRBJ2-5,TRBV5-1,CASSPGLRGSGQETQYF,TGCGCCAGCAGCCCTGGACTGCGGGGTAGCGGCCAAGAGACCCAGTACTTC
TRBD2,many,TRBJ2-2,TRBV6-1,CASSPYSGGAGELFF,TGTGCCAGCAGTCCTTATAGCGGGGGTGCCGGGGAGCTGTTTTTT
-,-,TRBJ2-1,TRBV18,CASSPSTGSSSYNGQFF,TGTGCCAGCTCACCAAGTACGGGGAGTAGCTCCTACAATGGGCAGTTCTTC
TRBD1,-,TRBJ2-3,TRBV9,CTSSVLENQGAGDTQYF,TGTACCAGCAGCGTACTCGAAAATCAGGGGGCCGGAGATACGCAGTATTTT
TRBD1,once,TRBJ2-1,TRBV5-1,CASGWGTGGLNEQFF,TGCGCCAGCGGCTGGGGGACAGGGGGCTTGAATGAGCAGTTCTTC
TRBD2,-,TRBJ2-1,TRBV5-1,CASSGGLAGGLLGNEQFF,TGCGCCAGCAGCGGGGGACTAGCGGGGGGACTCCTCGGCAATGAGCAGTTCTTC
-,many,TRBJ2-5,TRBV7-7,CASSQSWGKWETQYF,TGTGCTAGCAGCCAGTCGTGGGGAAAATGGGAGACCCAGTACTTC
TRBD2,few,TRBJ2-1,TRBV5-1,CASSRQLAGGNEQFF,TGCGCCAGCAGCCGCCAACTAGCGGGAGGTAATGAGCAGTTCTTC
TRBD2,-,TRBJ2-1,TRBV5-5,CASSSAGDSEQFF,TGTGCCAGCAGCTCAGCGGGGGACTCGGAGCAGTTCTTC
-,-,TRBJ2-5,TRBV10-1,CASSASGGGWTQYF,TGCGCCAGCAGTGCGTCAGGCGGTGGATGGACCCAGTACTTC
-,-,TRBJ2-7,TRBV18,CASSPPMGHRFYEQYF,TGTGCCAGCTCACCACCGATGGGACACCGATTCTACGAGCAGTACTTC
-,many,TRBJ2-2,TRBV20-1,CSATRTVREELFF,TGCAGTGCTACTAGGACAGTAAGGGAGGAGCTGTTTTTT
TRBD2,-,TRBJ2-1,TRBV20-1,CSARLAGGQGEQFF,TGCAGTGCTAGACTAGCGGGGGGCCAGGGTGAGCAGTTCTTC
-,-,TRBJ2-2,TRBV28,CASGKNTGELFF,TGTGCCAGCGGTAAAAACACCGGGGAGCTGTTTTTT
TRBD2,few,TRBJ2-1,TRBV28,CASTQTSERRFEQFF,TGTGCCAGCACCCAGACTAGCGAGAGGCGCTTTGAGCAGTTCTTC
-,many,TRBJ2-5,TRBV5-1,CASSLWGLQETQYF,TGCGCCAGCAGCTTATGGGGCCTCCAAGAGACCCAGTACTTC
TRBD2,few,TRBJ2-4,TRBV7-2,CASSPGGGLLAKNIQYF,TGTGCCAGCAGCCCGGGCGGGGGTCTTTTAGCCAAAAACATTCAGTACTTC
-,few,TRBJ2-3,TRBV10-3,CASKTGSTDTQYF,TGTGCCTCAAAGACTGGCAGCACAGATACGCAGTATTTT
TRBD1,many,TRBJ1-4,TRBV28,CASATGVIGEKLFF,TGTGCCAGCGCAACAGGGGTTATAGGTGAAAAACTGTTTTTT
-,-,TRBJ2-3,TRBV29-1,CSVEGFRGRYSDTQYF,TGCAGCGTAGAAGGATTCAGGGGCAGATACTCAGATACGCAGTATTTT
-,-,TRBJ2-7,TRBV25-1,CASTRVGEGDEQYF,TGTGCCAGCACCCGGGTGGGGGAAGGTGACGAGCAGTACTTC
-,-,TRBJ1-5,TRBV3-1,CASSQGTKNQPQHF,TGTGCCAGCAGCCAAGGGACAAAGAATCAGCCCCAGCATTTT
-,-,TRBJ2-3,TRBV30,CAWSVQGQQTRYF,TGTGCCTGGAGTGTTCAGGGACAACAGACGAGGTATTTT
-,few,TRBJ2-5,TRBV20-1,CSARRSGETQYF,TGCAGTGCCAGACGATCGGGGGAGACCCAGTACTTC
TRBD1,-,TRBJ1-2,TRBV7-9,CASSPSGQGLYGYTF,TGTGCCAGCAGCCCTAGCGGACAGGGCCTATATGGCTACACCTTC
TRBD1,-,TRBJ1-5,TRBV20-1,CSAHRGFASYSNQPQHF,TGCAGTGCCCACAGGGGATTTGCCTCTTATAGCAATCAGCCCCAGCATTTT
TRBD1,many,TRBJ2-7,TRBV28,CASSWTGGSYEQYF,TGTGCCAGCAGTTGGACAGGGGGCTCCTACGAGCAGTACTTC
TRBD1,few,TRBJ2-3,TRBV6-2/TRBV6-3,CASSSDRLTDTQYF,TGTGCCAGCAGTTCGGACAGGCTCACAGATACGCAGTATTTT
TRBD1,many,TRBJ2-5,TRBV20-1,CSARFTGGRGTQYF,TGCAGTGCTAGATTCACAGGGGGACGCGGGACCCAGTACTTC
-,-,TRBJ2-7,TRBV20-1,CSARDGGYEQYF,TGCAGTGCTAGAGATGGCGGCTACGAGCAGTACTTC
TRBD2,-,TRBJ2-6,TRBV19,CASSPGLAGVHSGANVLTF,TGTGCCAGTAGTCCGGGACTAGCGGGAGTGCACTCTGGGGCCAACGTCCTGACTTTC
-,few,TRBJ2-1,TRBV10-3,CAISDPGAEQFF,TGTGCCATCAGCGACCCGGGAGCCGAGCAGTTCTTC
-,many,TRBJ2-1,TRBV7-8,CASQLFGINNEQFF,TGTGCCAGTCAACTCTTCGGAATAAACAATGAGCAGTTCTTC
-,few,TRBJ2-1,TRBV14,CASSHLRALSEQFF,TGTGCCAGCAGCCACCTTAGGGCCCTGTCTGAGCAGTTCTTC
-,few,TRBJ2-2,TRBV4-3,CASSQEGWQNTGELFF,TGCGCCAGCAGCCAAGAGGGGTGGCAGAACACCGGGGAGCTGTTTTTT
-,-,TRBJ1-2,TRBV5-1,CASSLAGLYGYTF,TGCGCCAGCAGCTTAGCCGGGCTCTATGGCTACACCTTC
-,-,TRBJ1-5,TRBV12-3/TRBV12-4,CASSLAVGQPQHF,TGTGCCAGCAGTTTAGCGGTAGGACAGCCCCAGCATTTT
-,-,TRBJ2-1,TRBV7-9,CASSLYSGTYNEQFF,TGTGCCAGCAGCCTCTACTCCGGTACCTACAATGAGCAGTTCTTC
-,-,TRBJ2-3,TRBV5-1,CASSPESRALYF,TGCGCCAGCAGCCCGGAGAGCCGAGCTCTATATTTT
-,many,TRBJ2-2,TRBV12-3/TRBV12-4,CASRLRGAGNTGELFF,TGTGCCAGCAGACTCCGCGGAGCGGGGAACACCGGGGAGCTGTTTTTT
TRBD2,-,TRBJ2-1,TRBV12-3/TRBV12-4,CASVSSGRAGEQFF,TGTGCCAGCGTTTCTAGCGGGAGGGCGGGAGAGCAGTTCTTC